This TCR beta chain was sequenced in a study of cytotoxic CD8 clonotypes in ibrutinib-treated CLL. In the case of this clone: Its antigen is not identified.

Deletions cut 8 bases from V and 8 bases from J, with 6 bases between. There are 8 residues in the CDR3. Germline-derived CDR1 and CDR2 are DFQATT and SNEGSKA (reference sequence). Study-level findings and limits: Higher circulating CD8+ T-cell counts strongly accompanied higher baseline clonality, above age-matched healthy donors.

Assay: immunoSEQ multiplex PCR; the TCRdb copy retains only in-frame clones and omits some. The data hold more than 300,000 clones, with almost 80% observed a single time. V is TRBV20-1 and J is TRBJ1-2; D unresolved. This clonotype originated in a human donor with chronic lymphocytic leukemia. This material consisted of PBMCs, taken before ibrutinib treatment. The CDR3 region has the DNA TGCAGTCCTCAGGGCTACACCTTC. This encodes CSPQGYTF.